Listed here are 20 T cell receptor beta chains from one sample, sequenced in a study of T cell responses to AZD1222 COVID-19 vaccine. Profiled with immunoSEQ multiplex PCR; TCRdb holds only in-frame clones, not every one. The sample has about 83,000 clones, roughly 86% seen once. Specimen: peripheral blood, collected on day 0 of AZD1222 vaccination. The receptors here all came from an adult in good health.

This clone was counted a single time. The chain uses TRBV9 and TRBJ2-7; TRBD2 is a possible D gene (5 bases). Germline values: CDR1 SGDLS, CDR2 YYNGEE. The CDR3 contains 15 residues. V lost 4 bases to trimming and J lost 0 bases, with 14 bases between them. CDR3 coding DNA: TGTGCCAGCAGCCCCCACCGGAGGAGCTCCTACGAGCAGTACTTC. It translates to CASSPHRRSSYEQYF.

The chain carries TRBV2 and TRBJ1-1, with D tentatively TRBD1 (5 bases). The CDR3 spans 13 residues. With 3 bases removed from V and 11 bases from J, the gap between germline ends came to 16 bases. Germline V gene sequence: CDR1 SNHLY, CDR2 FYNNEI. The CDR3 loop reads CASSDGLGGRAFF. The CDR3 DNA is TGTGCCAGCAGTGATGGTTTGGGGGGGAGGGCTTTCTTT.

With regard to this clone: A junction boundary mismatches the germline segment, possibly from a read error. The J gene is TRBJ2-3, the V gene TRBV7-9; 8 bases match TRBD2. Per germline, CDR1 SEHNR and CDR2 FQNEAQ (reference sequence). This CDR3 is 14 amino acids long. The CDR3 loop is CASNLAGITDTQYF. CDR3 sequence (DNA): TGTGCCAGCAACTTAGCGGGAATCACAGATACGCAGTATTTT.

This rearrangement joins TRBV3-1 (or the pseudogene TRBV3-2) to TRBJ2-2; D gene unclear. Germline CDR1 and CDR2: LGHDT and YNNKEL (reference sequence). V was pared by 4 bases and J by 6 bases, with 15 bases between. The CDR3 totals 15 residues. The CDR3 coding sequence is TGTGCCAGCAGCCGAAGAGGATCGGTTCCCGGGGAGCTGTTTTTT. Translation gives CASSRRGSVPGELFF.

This rearrangement joins TRBV5-1 to TRBJ2-1; 10 bases map to TRBD2. Germline trimming cut 0 bases from V and 8 bases from J; bases unmatched to any gene: 8. Germline V lookup: CDR1 SGHRS, CDR2 YFSETQ. This CDR3 has 16 amino acids. The DNA for the CDR3 is TGCGCCAGCAGCTTGGCGGCTAGCGGGAGTAGGGATGAGCAGTTCTTC. Translation gives CASSLAASGSRDEQFF.

The genes are TRBV5-1 and TRBJ2-5, with TRBD1 identical over 11 bases. The CDR3 extends over 17 amino acids. CDR1 and CDR2 (germline): SGHRS, YFSETQ. Trimming at V came to 3 bases and at J to 4 bases, leaving 11 bases not matched to a gene. CDR3 sequence reads: CASSSGTGGGVVETQYF. The CDR3 DNA reads as TGCGCCAGCAGCTCCGGGACAGGGGGAGGGGTAGTAGAGACCCAGTACTTC.

The rearrangement links TRBV11-2 to TRBJ1-5; no definite D call. The germline V gene encodes CDR1 SGHAT and CDR2 FQNNGV. Deletions cut 0 bases from V and 3 bases from J, with 12 bases between. The CDR3 sequence is 16 residues long. CDR3 DNA: TGTGCCAGCAGCTTAGATTTCTCCGGGAACAATCAGCCCCAGCATTTT. Its translation is CASSLDFSGNNQPQHF.

The V gene is TRBV4-1, the J gene TRBJ1-1; 10 nucleotides align to TRBD1. CDR1 MGHRA and CDR2 YSYEKL come from the germline V gene. Germline trimming cut 9 bases from V and 0 bases from J; bases unmatched to any gene: 10. There are 16 residues in the CDR3. The chain's CDR3 is CASERGQGTMNTEAFF. The CDR3 region has the DNA TGCGCCAGTGAAAGGGGACAGGGGACCATGAACACTGAAGCTTTCTTT.

This chain uses TRBV30 with TRBJ1-4; D is ambiguous. The germline V gene has CDR1 GTSNPN and CDR2 SVGIG (reference sequence). Trimming took off 4 bases at V and 8 bases at J, with 17 bases between the two ends. This CDR3 is 14 amino acids long. In DNA form, the CDR3 reads TGTGCCTGGAACCCCACGGCGGGGAGAGAAAAACTGTTTTTT. Translating it yields CAWNPTAGREKLFF.

CDR3 loop: CATGAGSSYNEQFF. In DNA, the CDR3 is TGTGCCACGGGGGCTGGGAGCTCCTACAATGAGCAGTTCTTC. The chain uses TRBV7-9 and TRBJ2-1, with D perhaps being TRBD1 or TRBD2 (6 bases each). Germline V gene sequence: CDR1 SEHNR, CDR2 FQNEAQ (reference sequence). The CDR3 runs 14 residues. V was shortened by 10 bases and J by 0 bases, with 13 bases between the two germline ends.

The chain has TRBV7-2 and TRBJ1-6, with D hard to call. CDR1 SGHTA and CDR2 FQGNSA come from the germline V gene. This CDR3 contains 12 residues. V lost 5 bases and J lost 6, with 5 bases in between. CDR3 coding DNA: TGTGCCAGCAGCACTATTAATTCACCCCTCCACTTT. Encoded protein: CASSTINSPLHF. Drawing the rest from reference TRBV7-2 and TRBJ1-6, the complete variable domain is GAGVSQSPSNKVTEKGKDVELRCDPISGHTALYWYRQSLGQGLEFLIYFQGNSAPDKSGLPSDRFSAERTGGSVSTLTIQRTQQEDSAVYLCASSTINSPLHFGNGTRLTVT.

The chain uses TRBV11-2 and TRBJ2-1, with D possibly called TRBD1 or TRBD2 (5 bases each). CDR1 is SGHAT, CDR2 FQNNGV, per germline. The V end lost 1 base, the J end lost 0 bases, and 10 bases lay between the germline ends. This CDR3 is 16 amino acids long. CDR3 region: CASSLVRGTSYNEQFF. In DNA, the CDR3 is TGTGCCAGCAGCTTAGTGAGGGGAACCTCCTACAATGAGCAGTTCTTC.

The chain joins TRBV18 to TRBJ1-4, with D unclear. The V gene lost 0 bases and the J gene lost 14 bases, with 13 bases spanning the gap. Germline CDR1 and CDR2: KGHSH and LQKENI. The CDR3 length is 13 residues. The CDR3 region has the DNA TGTGCCAGCTCACCACCGTCGAGCTTTCGGCTGTTTTTT. Its protein is CASSPPSSFRLFF. The whole variable domain, remainder taken from reference TRBV18 and TRBJ1-4, is NAGVMQNPRHLVRRRGQEARLRCSPMKGHSHVYWYRQLPEEGLKFMVYLQKENIIDESGMPKERFSAEFPKEGPSILRIQQVVRGDSAAYFCASSPPSSFRLFFGSGTQLSVL.

The chain has TRBV2 and TRBJ1-1; 8 bases line up with TRBD1. V gave up 8 bases and J gave up 5 bases; unmatched junction bases: 7. The CDR3 has 13 residues. Germline CDR1 is SNHLY and CDR2 is FYNNEI. The CDR3 nucleotides are TGTGCCAGCGGGAGACAGGGGCGGACTGAAGCTTTCTTT. This encodes CASGRQGRTEAFF.

The V call is TRBV28, the J call TRBJ2-6; D not certain. The CDR3 length is 15 residues. V dropped 5 bases and J dropped 2 bases, with 10 bases sitting between them. Germline CDR1 is MDHEN and CDR2 is SYDVKM. The CDR3 here is CASSPSGTGANVLTF. The CDR3 DNA sequence: TGTGCCAGCAGTCCCTCGGGCACTGGGGCCAACGTCCTGACTTTC. The full variable domain, its missing parts supplied by reference TRBV28 and TRBJ2-6, is DVKVTQSSRYLVKRTGEKVFLECVQDMDHENMFWYRQDPGLGLRLIYFSYDVKMKEKGDIPEGYSVSREKKERFSLILESASTNQTSMYLCASSPSGTGANVLTFGAGSRLTVL.

The genes are TRBV28 and TRBJ2-7, with TRBD1 as a possible D gene (5 bases). The CDR3 is 13 amino acids. Germline V gives CDR1 MDHEN, CDR2 SYDVKM. V shed 6 bases and J shed 1 base, with 10 bases lying between them. This CDR3 is CASSADNSYEQYF. The CDR3 DNA is TGTGCCAGCAGCGCGGACAATTCCTACGAGCAGTACTTC.

This rearrangement joins TRBV7-2 to TRBJ1-2; no clear D gene. The germline CDR1 and CDR2 sequences are SGHTA and FQGNSA. The CDR3 has 16 residues. Trimming left V 1 base short and J 5 bases short, with 17 bases between. This CDR3 reads CASSLVSVPPVYGYTF. The CDR3, as DNA: TGTGCCAGCAGCTTAGTATCCGTGCCCCCAGTATATGGCTACACCTTC.

The J gene is TRBJ1-1, the V gene TRBV19, with D unresolved. CDR1 and CDR2 from the germline V gene are LNHDA and SQIVND (reference sequence). CDR3 length: 13 amino acids. CDR3 sequence: CASLGSMNTEAFF. As DNA, the CDR3 is TGTGCTAGTCTAGGGTCTATGAACACTGAAGCTTTCTTT.

The rearrangement links TRBV3-1 (or the pseudogene TRBV3-2) to TRBJ1-2, with 7 bases aligning to TRBD1. The germline V gene encodes CDR1 LGHDT and CDR2 YNNKEL (reference sequence). The CDR3 extends over 16 amino acids. With 4 bases clipped from V and 2 bases from J, the junction kept 10 bases outside the gene matches. This CDR3 is CASSPVRQGKNYGYTF. The CDR3 DNA reads as TGTGCCAGCAGCCCCGTGAGACAGGGAAAGAACTATGGCTACACCTTC.

The rearrangement links TRBV7-8 to TRBJ1-6; a possible D gene is TRBD1 (6 bases). CDR1 SGHVS and CDR2 FQNEAQ come from the germline V gene. The CDR3 is made up of 16 amino acids. The ends were cut back, 1 base at V and 6 bases at J, with 13 bases in the middle. CDR3 residues: CASSLGGAGANSPLHF. For the CDR3, the DNA is TGTGCCAGCAGCTTAGGTGGGGCAGGGGCTAATTCACCCCTCCACTTT.